Each of the 18 T cell receptor beta chains below was sequenced from the same sample in a study of T cells in narcolepsy. The method was immunoSEQ multiplex PCR; TCRdb's version includes in-frame clones alone and lacks a portion of them. The table includes 25,000 to 35,000 clones, roughly four fifths detected once. Input material: CD45RA- memory CD4+ T cells from PBMCs. All receptors derive from a human donor with narcolepsy.

The chain is built from TRBV6-5 and TRBJ1-2; D ambiguous. The V end was cut by 6 bases, the J end by 3 bases, with 5 bases between. The length of the CDR3 is 11 residues. Germline V gene sequence: CDR1 MNHEY, CDR2 SVGAGI. CDR3 sequence (DNA): TGTGCCAGCAGGGCAGACTATGGCTACACCTTC. Amino acids: CASRADYGYTF.

The chain joins TRBV9 to TRBJ1-1; D might be TRBD1 (5 bases). Germline lookup yields CDR1 SGDLS and CDR2 YYNGEE. With 5 bases removed from V and 1 base from J, the gap between germline ends came to 15 bases. CDR3 length equals 15 residues. CDR3 protein: CASSRAGQGNTEAFF. DNA for the CDR3: TGTGCCAGCAGTAGAGCCGGGCAGGGGAACACTGAAGCTTTCTTT.

This chain connects TRBV30 to TRBJ1-6, with TRBD1 identical over 12 bases. This CDR3 is 13 amino acids long. CDR1 is GTSNPN and CDR2 is SVGIG in the germline V gene (reference sequence). Trimming took 8 bases from V and 7 from J; bases not matched to a gene: 3. The CDR3 DNA reads as TGTGCCGGGACAGGGGGCAAGAATTCACCCCTCCACTTT. This translates into CAGTGGKNSPLHF.

V usage is TRBV5-1 and J usage is TRBJ1-1; no firm D call. Germline CDR1 is SGHRS and CDR2 is YFSETQ. This CDR3 contains 13 residues. Between the trimmed V and J ends, which lost 0 bases and 7 bases, there was a span of 10 bases. CDR3 protein: CASSLVQDFEAFF. CDR3 coding DNA: TGCGCCAGCAGCTTGGTTCAGGATTTTGAAGCTTTCTTT.

The rearrangement uses TRBV7-6 and TRBJ2-5; unclear D gene. The length of the CDR3 is 12 residues. Trimming removed 5 bases at V and 2 bases at J, with 6 bases between. CDR1 and CDR2 from the germline V gene are SGHVS and FNYEAQ. The CDR3 coding sequence is TGTGCCAGCAGCCGCCTACAAGAGACCCAGTACTTC. This sequence encodes CASSRLQETQYF.

The chain combines TRBV6-5 with TRBJ1-2; no firm D call. The CDR3 totals 13 residues. Germline values: CDR1 MNHEY, CDR2 SVGAGI. V was shortened by 4 bases and J by 4 bases, with 10 bases between the two germline ends. Here the CDR3 DNA reads TGTGCCAGCAGTTTGGGGTCTGGCTATGGCTACACCTTC. It codes for CASSLGSGYGYTF.

V is TRBV6-6 and J is TRBJ1-6; tentatively, D is TRBD1 (6 bases). The germline CDR1 and CDR2 sequences are MNHNY and SVGAGI (reference sequence). Trimming took 5 bases from V and 10 from J, leaving 18 bases between them. The CDR3 length is 15 residues. This CDR3 reads CASSPPGQGSSPLHF. DNA for the CDR3: TGTGCCAGCAGTCCCCCGGGACAAGGTTCCTCACCCCTCCACTTT.

The genes are TRBV7-2 and TRBJ2-5; D is perhaps TRBD2 (6 bases). Germline loops: CDR1 SGHTA, CDR2 FQGNSA. V shed 4 bases and J shed 5 bases, with 14 bases lying between them. The CDR3 spans 14 residues. The CDR3, as DNA: TGTGCCAGCAGCTCTGAAGGGAGGAGGGAGACCCAGTACTTC. As protein: CASSSEGRRETQYF.

The gene calls are TRBV4-3 and TRBJ1-1; D may be TRBD1 (5 bases). CDR1 and CDR2 (germline): LGHNA, YSLEER. The ends were cut back, 6 bases at V and 1 base at J, with 12 bases in the middle. The CDR3 consists of 14 residues. The chain's CDR3 is CASRDEGTNTEAFF. For the CDR3, the DNA is TGCGCCAGCAGGGACGAGGGGACGAACACTGAAGCTTTCTTT.

The gene calls are TRBV6-5 and TRBJ2-1; either TRBD1 or TRBD2 may supply D (6 bases each). Germline V lookup: CDR1 MNHEY, CDR2 SVGAGI. CDR3 length equals 12 residues. CDR3 loop: CGSGGLYNEQFF. The CDR3 region has the DNA TGTGGGAGTGGGGGGCTATACAATGAGCAGTTCTTC.

The genes are TRBV19 and TRBJ2-7, with D possibly called TRBD1 or TRBD2 (5 bases each). V gave up 2 bases and J gave up 4 bases, with 12 bases separating them. Germline CDR1 reads LNHDA; CDR2 reads SQIVND (reference sequence). The CDR3 is 14 amino acids. The CDR3 DNA reads TGTGCCAGTAGTATATCCGGGACGTTATACGAGCAGTACTTC. The encoded protein is CASSISGTLYEQYF. The full variable domain, in which reference TRBV19 and TRBJ2-7 provide the parts outside the CDR3, is DGGITQSPKYLFRKEGQNVTLSCEQNLNHDAMYWYRQDPGQGLRLIYYSQIVNDFQKGDIAEGYSVSREKKESFPLTVTSAQKNPTAFYLCASSISGTLYEQYFGPGTRLTVT.

The rearrangement joins TRBV9 to TRBJ1-3; D ambiguous. This CDR3 comprises 15 residues. The V gene lost 0 bases and the J gene lost 0 bases, with 7 bases spanning the gap. The V gene's germline CDR1 is SGDLS and CDR2 YYNGEE. The CDR3 nucleotides are TGTGCCAGCAGCGTAGGGCATCTCTCTGGAAACACCATATATTTT. It encodes CASSVGHLSGNTIYF.

The chain links TRBV9 to TRBJ2-2, with D maybe TRBD1 (5 bases). The length of the CDR3 is 16 residues. The V end was cut by 4 bases, the J end by 4 bases, with 17 bases between. Germline CDR1 and CDR2: SGDLS and YYNGEE. The chain's CDR3 is CASSPGIPGGTGELFF. In nucleotides, the CDR3 is TGTGCCAGCAGCCCAGGGATCCCGGGCGGCACCGGGGAGCTGTTTTTT.

The chain recombines TRBV7-8 with TRBJ1-1; D might be TRBD1 (5 bases). The CDR3 totals 15 residues. Trimming removed 5 bases at V and 4 bases at J, with 17 bases between. CDR1 SGHVS and CDR2 FQNEAQ come from the germline V gene. In nucleotides, the CDR3 is TGTGCCAGCAGCCCACGGGACGACGGGAGCACTGAAGCTTTCTTT. Translating it yields CASSPRDDGSTEAFF.

The J gene is TRBJ1-1, the V gene TRBV7-2, with a tentative D call TRBD1 (5 bases). Trimming removed 1 base from V and 2 bases from J, with 11 bases in between. From germline, CDR1 is SGHTA and CDR2 FQGNSA. The CDR3 contains 15 residues. CDR3 in DNA: TGTGCCAGCAGCTTAGGTAGGGGACCAAACACTGAAGCTTTCTTT. As protein: CASSLGRGPNTEAFF.

The chain has TRBV11-3 and TRBJ2-2; 7 nucleotides line up with TRBD2. There are 15 residues in the CDR3. Germline trimming cut 4 bases from V and 4 bases from J; bases unmatched to any gene: 6. Germline V gives CDR1 SGHNT, CDR2 YENEEA. DNA of the CDR3: TGTGCCAGCAGCTCGCAGACTAGCTCCACCGGGGAGCTGTTTTTT. Its protein product is CASSSQTSSTGELFF.

The chain joins TRBV7-2 to TRBJ2-2, with a possible D match to TRBD1 (6 bases). With 5 bases removed from V and 6 bases from J, the gap between germline ends came to 19 bases. There are 16 residues in the CDR3. The V gene's germline CDR1 is SGHTA and CDR2 FQGNSA. CDR3: CASSLGGGGVAGELFF. The CDR3 region has the DNA TGTGCCAGCAGCCTCGGTGGGGGCGGCGTCGCCGGGGAGCTGTTTTTT.

The V and J genes are TRBV18 and TRBJ2-7; D possibly corresponds to TRBD2 (5 bases). V was pared by 3 bases and J by 7 bases, with 10 bases between. This CDR3 region has 12 residues. Germline lookup yields CDR1 KGHSH and CDR2 LQKENI. DNA for the CDR3: TGTGCCAGCTCACCCGGGCGGGTGGAGCAGTACTTC. It codes for CASSPGRVEQYF.